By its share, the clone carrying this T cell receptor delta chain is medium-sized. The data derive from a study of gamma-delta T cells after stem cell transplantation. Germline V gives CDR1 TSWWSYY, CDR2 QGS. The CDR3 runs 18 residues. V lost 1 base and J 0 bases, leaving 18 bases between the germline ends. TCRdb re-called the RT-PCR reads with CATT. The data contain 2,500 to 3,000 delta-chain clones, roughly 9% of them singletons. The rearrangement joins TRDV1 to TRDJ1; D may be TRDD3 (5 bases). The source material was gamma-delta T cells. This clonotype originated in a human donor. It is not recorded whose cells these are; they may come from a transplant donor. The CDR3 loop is CALGEHIGGPTYTDKLIF. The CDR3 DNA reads TGTGCTCTTGGGGAACATATCGGGGGGCCCACCTACACCGATAAACTCATCTTT.